The 17 T cell receptor beta chains in this list originate from one sample, sequenced in a study of beta chain features in type 1 diabetes. Study-level points and caveats: Patients with Type 1 diabetes showed moderately but significantly shorter TCRB CDR3s in all four CD4+ subsets.

The entirety of the isolated RNA underwent reverse transcription, so expressed TCRB transcripts were sequenced. Profiling relied on immunoSEQ multiplex PCR, and the TCRdb table lists in-frame clones only, not all of them. Here the sample spans approximately 150,000 clones, 10% to 15% being singletons. Their antigens are not known. Sequences were obtained from central memory CD4+ T cells from blood. These receptors all stem from a man between 18 and 35 years old with type 1 diabetes.

V gene TRBV15 combines with J gene TRBJ1-4, with TRBD1 identical over 9 bases. The ends lost 4 bases at V and 5 bases at J; junction bases unmatched: 2. This CDR3 is built from 14 residues. Germline V CDR1 and CDR2: LNHNV, YYDKDF (reference sequence). For the CDR3, the DNA is TGTGCCACCAGCAAAGGACAGGGGAATGAAAAACTGTTTTTT. It encodes CATSKGQGNEKLFF. Full variable domain (remainder filled in from reference TRBV15 and TRBJ1-4): DAMVIQNPRYQVTQFGKPVTLSCSQTLNHNVMYWYQQKSSQAPKLLFHYYDKDFNNEADTPDNFQSRRPNTSFCFLDIRSPGLGDTAMYLCATSKGQGNEKLFFGSGTQLSVL.

Details on this clone: The same CDR3 also results from other DNA sequences found in this sample. The chain couples TRBV7-2 to TRBJ1-4, with D uncertain. Germline CDR1 is SGHTA and CDR2 is FQGNSA. Trimming took 5 bases from V and 7 from J, leaving 8 bases between them. The CDR3 is 12 residues long. CDR3 nucleotide sequence: TGTGCCAGCAGCCTAGACCGTGAAAAACTGTTTTTT. Protein sequence: CASSLDREKLFF.

This clone has a handful of counts. The chain combines TRBV13 with TRBJ1-2; 9 positions match TRBD1. The germline gives CDR1 PRHDT, CDR2 FYEKMQ (reference sequence). This CDR3 region has 13 residues. Losses at the gene ends were 5 bases for V and 4 bases for J; bases not matched to a gene: 2. CDR3 region: CASSTDRGYGYTF. The CDR3 region has the DNA TGTGCCAGCAGCACGGACAGGGGCTATGGCTACACCTTC. Variable domain in full (rest from reference TRBV13 and TRBJ1-2): AAGVIQSPRHLIKEKRETATLKCYPIPRHDTVYWYQQGPGQDPQFLISFYEKMQSDKGSIPDRFSAQQFSDYHSELNMSSLELGDSALYFCASSTDRGYGYTFGSGTRLTVV.

This clone was counted only a few times. This rearrangement joins TRBV30 to TRBJ1-4; D possibly corresponds to TRBD1 (5 bases). V was cut by 2 bases and J by 8 bases, with 15 bases left in between. Germline values: CDR1 GTSNPN, CDR2 SVGIG (reference sequence). This CDR3 comprises 14 residues. The CDR3 loop is CAWSLGDGSEKLFF. The CDR3 DNA is TGTGCCTGGAGTCTAGGGGATGGAAGCGAAAAACTGTTTTTT.

This clone has just a few counts. The genes are TRBV30 and TRBJ2-1, with 8 bases lining up with TRBD2. With 0 bases clipped from V and 3 bases from J, the junction kept 7 bases outside the gene matches. The CDR3 extends over 16 amino acids. CDR1 is GTSNPN and CDR2 is SVGIG in the germline V gene (reference sequence). The CDR3 DNA reads as TGTGCCTGGAGTGTAAACGGCGGGGGGTTCTACAATGAGCAGTTCTTC. This translates into CAWSVNGGGFYNEQFF. Full variable domain (missing parts from reference TRBV30 and TRBJ2-1): SQTIHQWPATLVQPVGSPLSLECTVEGTSNPNLYWYRQAAGRGLQLLFYSVGIGQISSEVPQNLSASRPQDRQFILSSKKLLLSDSGFYLCAWSVNGGGFYNEQFFGPGTRLTVL.

This clone was counted only a few times. This chain uses TRBV20-1 with TRBJ2-2; D is uncertain. CDR3 length: 11 amino acids. Deletions cut 6 bases from V and 10 bases from J, with 12 bases between. Germline loops: CDR1 DFQATT, CDR2 SNEGSKA (reference sequence). CDR3 sequence: CSAQRTVELFF. CDR3 nucleotides: TGCAGTGCCCAAAGGACGGTGGAGCTGTTTTTT.

This clone was detected a few times. The chain is built from TRBV30 and TRBJ2-5; perhaps TRBD2 as D (6 bases). Per the germline V gene, CDR1 is GTSNPN and CDR2 is SVGIG (reference sequence). Trimming removed 2 bases from V and 1 base from J, with 8 bases in between. The CDR3 is 13 amino acids. For the CDR3, the DNA is TGTGCCTGGAGTTGGGGGGTCCAAGAGACCCAGTACTTC. Protein sequence: CAWSWGVQETQYF.

V is TRBV27 and J is TRBJ2-7, with D tentatively TRBD2 (5 bases). Germline loops: CDR1 MNHEY, CDR2 SMNVEV (reference sequence). V was cut by 5 bases and J by 0 bases, with 14 bases left in between. This CDR3 is 15 amino acids long. The CDR3 region has the DNA TGTGCCAGCAGTGACATAGCGTCCAGCTCCTACGAGCAGTACTTC. This codes for CASSDIASSSYEQYF.

V usage is TRBV7-2 and J usage is TRBJ2-2; the D is unclear. Deletions cut 3 bases from V and 3 bases from J, with 5 bases between. Germline CDR1 SGHTA, CDR2 FQGNSA. This CDR3 is built from 13 residues. In nucleotides, the CDR3 is TGTGCCAGCAGCTTGGGCTACACCGGGGAGCTGTTTTTT. It is translated as CASSLGYTGELFF.

This clone was found many times. The gene calls are TRBV14 and TRBJ1-5; tentative D call: TRBD1 (5 bases). Germline V gene sequence: CDR1 SGHDN, CDR2 FVKESK. Trimming removed 0 bases from V and 7 bases from J, with 7 bases in between. CDR3 length: 13 residues. The CDR3 bases are TGTGCCAGCAGCCAAGATTGGGGCCAGCCCCAGCATTTT. Protein: CASSQDWGQPQHF. Supplemented by reference TRBV14 and TRBJ1-5, the full variable domain reads EAGVTQFPSHSVIEKGQTVTLRCDPISGHDNLYWYRRVMGKEIKFLLHFVKESKQDESGMPNNRFLAERTGGTYSTLKVQPAELEDSGVYFCASSQDWGQPQHFGDGTRLSIL.

A few counts support this clone. The rearrangement links TRBV4-2 to TRBJ1-5; D call uncertain. The length of the CDR3 is 16 residues. Trimming took off 0 bases at V and 2 bases at J, with 11 bases between the two ends. Germline CDR1 reads LGHNA; CDR2 reads YNFKEQ. CDR3 loop: CASSQDPGLGNQPQHF. In nucleotides, the CDR3 is TGTGCCAGCAGCCAAGATCCAGGCCTGGGCAATCAGCCCCAGCATTTT.

This clone occurred a few times. The chain employs TRBV19 and TRBJ2-1, with 9 positions matching TRBD1. The CDR3 spans 14 residues. Germline values: CDR1 LNHDA, CDR2 SQIVND (reference sequence). Unmatched junction bases numbered 9, after V lost 9 bases and J lost 6 bases. The CDR3 is CASNPDRGGNEQFF. In DNA, the CDR3 is TGTGCCAGCAACCCGGACAGGGGTGGCAATGAGCAGTTCTTC. Drawing the rest from reference TRBV19 and TRBJ2-1, the complete variable domain is DGGITQSPKYLFRKEGQNVTLSCEQNLNHDAMYWYRQDPGQGLRLIYYSQIVNDFQKGDIAEGYSVSREKKESFPLTVTSAQKNPTAFYLCASNPDRGGNEQFFGPGTRLTVL.

This clone was observed a handful of times. V is TRBV25-1 and J is TRBJ1-4, with 7 nucleotides matching TRBD1. The CDR3 spans 14 residues. V was pared by 6 bases and J by 8 bases, with 9 bases of the junction left unmatched. Germline V gives CDR1 MGHDK, CDR2 SYGVNS. The CDR3 protein is CASRSGTAGEKLFF. Here the CDR3 DNA reads TGTGCCAGCAGGTCCGGGACAGCGGGAGAAAAACTGTTTTTT.

At least ten counts were recorded for this clone. J is TRBJ2-7 and V is TRBV28; possible D gene TRBD2, 6 bases. The CDR3 loop spans 14 amino acids. Trimming pared 5 bases from V and 7 bases from J, leaving 18 bases between. Germline V gives CDR1 MDHEN, CDR2 SYDVKM. CDR3 amino acids: CASSPPPTGGEQYF. CDR3 nucleotides: TGTGCCAGCAGTCCACCGCCGACCGGAGGGGAGCAGTACTTC.

V is TRBV5-6 and J is TRBJ2-7, with a possible D match to TRBD1 (6 bases). V was clipped by 4 bases and J by 6 bases, with 11 bases between them. The germline V gene encodes CDR1 SGHDT and CDR2 YYEEEE. This CDR3 comprises 12 residues. DNA of the CDR3: TGTGCCAGCAGCCTCACAGGGCTCGAGCAGTACTTC. Amino acid sequence: CASSLTGLEQYF.

V usage is TRBV7-7 and J usage is TRBJ2-5, with TRBD1 identical over 9 bases. Germline CDR1 reads SSHAT; CDR2 reads FNYEAQ (reference sequence). V was clipped by 4 bases and J by 5 bases; unmatched bases: 8. CDR3 length: 15 residues. CDR3 amino acids: CASSSGGQGRETQYF. The CDR3 coding sequence is TGTGCCAGCAGCTCGGGGGGACAGGGCCGGGAGACCCAGTACTTC.

The chain links TRBV10-3 to TRBJ2-3, with a possible D match to TRBD2 (7 bases). This CDR3 is 14 amino acids long. From germline, CDR1 is ENHRY and CDR2 SYGVKD. V lost 6 bases to trimming and J lost 5 bases, with 15 bases between them. CDR3 in amino acids: CAISEGGAVDTQYF. The CDR3 bases are TGTGCCATCAGCGAAGGGGGGGCGGTAGATACGCAGTATTTT.